This entry describes one TCR beta chain. This record comes from a study of radiation and T cells in renal cell carcinoma. Some clones are missing from TCRdb's copy, which holds only in-frame ones; the method was immunoSEQ multiplex PCR. The data hold tens of thousands of clones, with around 77% observed a single time. Sample time point: blood 2 weeks post-SBRT. Described treatment: 15 Gy SBRT to primary tumor, nephrectomy 4 weeks later. The sequence came from a man in his fifties or sixties with renal cell carcinoma. Sequencing used blood, obtained from a patient whose treatment included radiotherapy and nephrectomy.

Here the CDR3 reads CASRLQSGFQETQYF. Written as DNA, the CDR3 is TGTGCCAGCAGATTACAGTCGGGATTCCAAGAGACCCAGTACTTC. The chain employs TRBV6-5 and TRBJ2-5; TRBD2 is a possible D gene (5 bases). V lost 6 bases, J lost 1 base, and 15 bases lay in between. Germline-derived CDR1 and CDR2 are MNHEY and SVGAGI. The CDR3 extends over 15 amino acids.